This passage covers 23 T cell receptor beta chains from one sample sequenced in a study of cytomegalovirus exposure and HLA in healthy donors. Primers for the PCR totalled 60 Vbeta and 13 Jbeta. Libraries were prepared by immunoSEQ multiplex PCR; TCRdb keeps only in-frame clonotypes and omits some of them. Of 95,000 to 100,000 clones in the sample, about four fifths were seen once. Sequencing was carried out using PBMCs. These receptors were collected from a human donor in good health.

This CDR3 reads CSVEFTLMVTDTQYF. The CDR3 DNA sequence: TGCAGCGTTGAATTTACACTAATGGTCACAGATACGCAGTATTTT. This chain connects TRBV29-1 to TRBJ2-3, with D unclear. V gave up 2 bases and J gave up 2 bases, with 14 bases separating them. Germline loops: CDR1 SQVTM, CDR2 ANQGSEA. This CDR3 has 15 residues.

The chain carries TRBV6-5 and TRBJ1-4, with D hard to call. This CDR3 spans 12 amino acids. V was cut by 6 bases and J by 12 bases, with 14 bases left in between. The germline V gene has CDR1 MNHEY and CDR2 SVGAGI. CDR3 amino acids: CASSRLHGELFF. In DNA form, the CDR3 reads TGTGCCAGCAGCCGGTTGCATGGTGAACTGTTTTTT.

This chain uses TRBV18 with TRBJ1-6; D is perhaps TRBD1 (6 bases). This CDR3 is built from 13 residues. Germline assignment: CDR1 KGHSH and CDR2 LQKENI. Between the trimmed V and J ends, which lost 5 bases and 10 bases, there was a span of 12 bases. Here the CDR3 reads CASSSEGESPLHF. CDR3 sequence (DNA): TGTGCCAGCTCATCCGAGGGGGAATCACCCCTCCACTTT. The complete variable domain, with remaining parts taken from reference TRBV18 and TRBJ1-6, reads NAGVMQNPRHLVRRRGQEARLRCSPMKGHSHVYWYRQLPEEGLKFMVYLQKENIIDESGMPKERFSAEFPKEGPSILRIQQVVRGDSAAYFCASSSEGESPLHFGNGTRLTVT.

The DNA for the CDR3 is TGTGCCAGCAGCGACGGGACAGGCCCACACGAGCAGTACTTC. Its protein product is CASSDGTGPHEQYF. The chain links TRBV13 to TRBJ2-7; TRBD1 agrees at 8 bases. The ends lost 5 bases at V and 5 bases at J; junction bases unmatched: 8. The CDR3 spans 14 residues. The germline CDR1 and CDR2 sequences are PRHDT and FYEKMQ (reference sequence).

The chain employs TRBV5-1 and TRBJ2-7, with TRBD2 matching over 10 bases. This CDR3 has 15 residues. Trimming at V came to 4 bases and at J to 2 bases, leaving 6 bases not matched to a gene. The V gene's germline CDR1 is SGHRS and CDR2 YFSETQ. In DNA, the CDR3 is TGCGCCAGCAGCACGTCTAGCGGGAGTACCTACGAGCAGTACTTC. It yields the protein CASSTSSGSTYEQYF.

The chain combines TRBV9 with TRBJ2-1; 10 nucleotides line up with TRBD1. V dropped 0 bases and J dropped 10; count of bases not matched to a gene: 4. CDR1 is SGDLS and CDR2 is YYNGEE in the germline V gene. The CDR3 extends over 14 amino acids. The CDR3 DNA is TGTGCCAGCAGCGTAGGACAGGGGGCTGGCGAGCAGTTCTTC. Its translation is CASSVGQGAGEQFF.

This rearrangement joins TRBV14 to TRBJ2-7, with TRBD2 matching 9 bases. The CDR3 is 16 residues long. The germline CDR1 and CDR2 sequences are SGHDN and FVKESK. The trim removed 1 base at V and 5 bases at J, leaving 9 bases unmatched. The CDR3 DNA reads TGTGCCAGCAGCCAAGGGCCAGCGGGAGGCTGGGACGAGCAGTACTTC. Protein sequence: CASSQGPAGGWDEQYF.

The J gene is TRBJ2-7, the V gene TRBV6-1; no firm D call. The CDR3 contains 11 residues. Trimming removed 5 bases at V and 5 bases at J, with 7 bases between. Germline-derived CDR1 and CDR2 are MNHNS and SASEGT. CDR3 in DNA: TGTGCCAGCAGTAACTTACACGAGCAGTACTTC. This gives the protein CASSNLHEQYF.

As DNA, the CDR3 is TGTGCCAGCAGTAGGCAGGGGTCTGGAAACACCATATATTTT. Amino acids: CASSRQGSGNTIYF. The chain joins TRBV6-1 to TRBJ1-3, with a possible D match to TRBD1 (6 bases). V was trimmed by 5 bases and J by 1 base, leaving 9 bases between them. Per the germline V gene, CDR1 is MNHNS and CDR2 is SASEGT. The CDR3 runs to 14 residues.

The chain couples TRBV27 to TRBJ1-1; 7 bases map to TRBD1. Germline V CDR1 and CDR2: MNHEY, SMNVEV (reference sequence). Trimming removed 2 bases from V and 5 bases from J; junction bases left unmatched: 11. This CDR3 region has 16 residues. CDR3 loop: CASSLRGTVRGTEAFF. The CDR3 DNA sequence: TGTGCCAGCAGTTTAAGAGGGACAGTCAGAGGGACTGAAGCTTTCTTT.

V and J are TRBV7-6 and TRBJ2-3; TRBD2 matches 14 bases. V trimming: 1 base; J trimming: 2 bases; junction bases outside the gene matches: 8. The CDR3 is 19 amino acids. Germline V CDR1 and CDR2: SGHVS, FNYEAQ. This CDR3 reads CASSLGPGGLAGATDTQYF. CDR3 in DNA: TGTGCCAGCAGCTTAGGCCCGGGGGGACTAGCGGGAGCCACAGATACGCAGTATTTT.

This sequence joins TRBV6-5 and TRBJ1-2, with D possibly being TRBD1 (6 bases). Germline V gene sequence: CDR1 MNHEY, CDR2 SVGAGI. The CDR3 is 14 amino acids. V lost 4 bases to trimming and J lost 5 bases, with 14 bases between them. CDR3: CASSSQQGRYGYTF. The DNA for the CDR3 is TGTGCCAGCAGTTCCCAACAGGGCAGATATGGCTACACCTTC.

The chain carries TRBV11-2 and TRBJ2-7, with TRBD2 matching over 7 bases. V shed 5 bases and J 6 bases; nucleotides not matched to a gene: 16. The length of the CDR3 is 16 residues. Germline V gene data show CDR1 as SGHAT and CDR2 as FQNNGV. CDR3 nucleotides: TGTGCCAGCAGCCAGAGGGGACTACCCTACCCCTTCGAGCAGTACTTC. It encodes CASSQRGLPYPFEQYF.

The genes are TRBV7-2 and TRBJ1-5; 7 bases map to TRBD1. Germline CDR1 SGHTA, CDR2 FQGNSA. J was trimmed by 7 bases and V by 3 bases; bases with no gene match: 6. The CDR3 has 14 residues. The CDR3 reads CASSFGGGRQPQHF. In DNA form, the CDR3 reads TGTGCCAGCAGCTTCGGAGGGGGCAGGCAGCCCCAGCATTTT.

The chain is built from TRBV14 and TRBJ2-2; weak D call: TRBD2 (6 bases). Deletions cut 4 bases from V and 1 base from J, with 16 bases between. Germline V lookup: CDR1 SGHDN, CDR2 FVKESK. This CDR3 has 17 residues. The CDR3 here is CASSPLTGGVNTGELFF. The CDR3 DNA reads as TGTGCCAGCAGCCCCCTGACTGGCGGGGTGAACACCGGGGAGCTGTTTTTT.

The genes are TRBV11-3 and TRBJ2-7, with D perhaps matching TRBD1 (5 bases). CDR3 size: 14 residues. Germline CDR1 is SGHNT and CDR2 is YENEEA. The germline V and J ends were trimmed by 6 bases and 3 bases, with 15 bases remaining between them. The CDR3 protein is CASSQGLRGYEQYF. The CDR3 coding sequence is TGTGCCAGCAGTCAGGGCCTAAGGGGCTACGAGCAGTACTTC.

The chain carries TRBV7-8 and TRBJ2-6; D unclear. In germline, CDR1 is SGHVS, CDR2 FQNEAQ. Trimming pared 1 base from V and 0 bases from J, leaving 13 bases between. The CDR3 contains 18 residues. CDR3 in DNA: TGTGCCAGCAGCTTAGAATATCGGGTGTACTCTGGGGCCAACGTCCTGACTTTC. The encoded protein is CASSLEYRVYSGANVLTF.

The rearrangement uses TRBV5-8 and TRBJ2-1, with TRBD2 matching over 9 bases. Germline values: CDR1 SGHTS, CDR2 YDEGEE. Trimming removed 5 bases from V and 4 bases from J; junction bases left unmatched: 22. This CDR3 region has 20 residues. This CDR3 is CASSTNRAGGPEMSYNEQFF. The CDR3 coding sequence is TGTGCCAGCAGTACCAACAGGGCGGGAGGGCCCGAGATGTCATACAATGAGCAGTTCTTC.

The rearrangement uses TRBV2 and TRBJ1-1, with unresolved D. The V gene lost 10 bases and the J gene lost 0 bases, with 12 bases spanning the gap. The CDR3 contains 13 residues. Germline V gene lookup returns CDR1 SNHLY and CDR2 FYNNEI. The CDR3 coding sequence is TGTGCCACTAAAATACAGATGAACACTGAAGCTTTCTTT. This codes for CATKIQMNTEAFF. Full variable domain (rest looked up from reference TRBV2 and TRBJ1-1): EPEVTQTPSHQVTQMGQEVILRCVPISNHLYFYWYRQILGQKVEFLVSFYNNEISEKSEIFDDQFSVERPDGSNFTLKIRSTKLEDSAMYFCATKIQMNTEAFFGQGTRLTVV.

Written as DNA, the CDR3 is TGTGCCAGCAGCTTACCGGACATTCGCGGCTACACCTTC. Translating it yields CASSLPDIRGYTF. The rearrangement uses TRBV7-2 and TRBJ1-2, with D perhaps matching TRBD1 (5 bases). The CDR3 has 13 residues. V dropped 2 bases and J dropped 8 bases, with 12 bases sitting between them. The V gene's germline CDR1 is SGHTA and CDR2 FQGNSA.

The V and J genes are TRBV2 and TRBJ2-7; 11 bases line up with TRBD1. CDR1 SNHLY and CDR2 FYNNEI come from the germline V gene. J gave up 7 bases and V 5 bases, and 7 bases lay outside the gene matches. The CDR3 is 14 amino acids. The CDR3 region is CASSPGQGAREQYF. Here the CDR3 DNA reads TGTGCCAGCAGTCCCGGACAGGGGGCACGGGAGCAGTACTTC.

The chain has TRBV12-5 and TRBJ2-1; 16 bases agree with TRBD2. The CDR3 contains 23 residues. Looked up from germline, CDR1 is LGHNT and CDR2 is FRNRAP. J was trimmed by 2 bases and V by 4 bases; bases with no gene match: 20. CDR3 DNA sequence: TGTGCTAGTGGTTCCTCACCCGGGACTAGCGGGAGGGCCTTATGGTTGGCCTACAATGAGCAGTTCTTC. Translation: CASGSSPGTSGRALWLAYNEQFF. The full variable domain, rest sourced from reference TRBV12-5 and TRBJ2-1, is DARVTQTPRHKVTEMGQEVTMRCQPILGHNTVFWYRQTMMQGLELLAYFRNRAPLDDSGMPKDRFSAEMPDATLATLKIQPSEPRDSAVYFCASGSSPGTSGRALWLAYNEQFFGPGTRLTVL.

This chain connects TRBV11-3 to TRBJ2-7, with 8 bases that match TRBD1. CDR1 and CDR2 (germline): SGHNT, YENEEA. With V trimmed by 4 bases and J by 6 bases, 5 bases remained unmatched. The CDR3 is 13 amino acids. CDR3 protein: CASSSVTGAEQYF. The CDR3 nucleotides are TGTGCCAGCAGCTCGGTGACAGGGGCCGAGCAGTACTTC.